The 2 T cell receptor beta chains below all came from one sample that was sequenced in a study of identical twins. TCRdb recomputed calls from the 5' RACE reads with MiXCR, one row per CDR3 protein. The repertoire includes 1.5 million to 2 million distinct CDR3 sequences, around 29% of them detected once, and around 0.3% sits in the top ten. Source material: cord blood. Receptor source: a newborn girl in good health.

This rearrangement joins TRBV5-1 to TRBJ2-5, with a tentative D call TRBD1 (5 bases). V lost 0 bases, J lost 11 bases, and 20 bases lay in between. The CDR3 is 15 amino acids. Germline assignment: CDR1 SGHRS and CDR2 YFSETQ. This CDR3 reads CASSLVVGAHNEQYF. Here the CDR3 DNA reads TGCGCCAGCAGCTTGGTCGTAGGGGCCCACAATGAGCAGTACTTC. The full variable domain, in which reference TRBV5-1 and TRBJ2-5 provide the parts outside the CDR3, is KAGVTQTPRYLIKTRGQQVTLSCSPISGHRSVSWYQQTPGQGLQFLFEYFSETQRNKGNFPGRFSGRQFSNSRSEMNVSTLELGDSALYLCASSLVVGAHNEQYFGPGTRLLVL.

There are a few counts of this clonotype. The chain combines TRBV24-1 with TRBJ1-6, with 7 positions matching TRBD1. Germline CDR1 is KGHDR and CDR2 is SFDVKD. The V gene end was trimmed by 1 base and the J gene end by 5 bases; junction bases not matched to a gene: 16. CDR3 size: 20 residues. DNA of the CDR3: TGTGCCACCAGTGATTTACCTCCAGGGGGAGGCCGCGCCGATAATTCACCCCTCCACTTT. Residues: CATSDLPPGGGRADNSPLHF.